These 25 T cell receptor beta chains share one sample of origin, sequenced in a study of immune characterization of retroperitoneal liposarcoma. TCRdb recomputed calls from the PCR reads with MiXCR, one row per CDR3 protein. The table has around 19,000 distinct CDR3 sequences, around 40% seen once. Sample: blood. These receptors originate from a male donor with retroperitoneal liposarcoma.

This clonotype was picked up a small number of times. This rearrangement joins TRBV11-2 to TRBJ2-2; D uncertain. V dropped 1 base and J dropped 5 bases, with 11 bases sitting between them. Germline CDR1 and CDR2: SGHAT and FQNNGV. This CDR3 comprises 15 residues. The CDR3 sequence is CASSLVVSPTGELFF. The CDR3 nucleotides read TGTGCCAGCAGCTTAGTAGTTAGCCCTACCGGGGAGCTGTTTTTT.

The chain is built from TRBV6-6 and TRBJ2-1, with D possibly being TRBD2 (6 bases). Per the germline V gene, CDR1 is MNHNY and CDR2 is SVGAGI (reference sequence). The CDR3 contains 15 residues. V was shortened by 0 bases and J by 13 bases, with 19 bases between the two germline ends. The DNA for the CDR3 is TGTGCCAGCAGTTACTCGGGCAGGGAGGAGGAGACCCAGTTCTTC. Protein sequence: CASSYSGREEETQFF.

The chain combines TRBV6-9 with TRBJ2-5, with TRBD2 matching over 11 bases. Germline V gene sequence: CDR1 MNHGY, CDR2 SVAAGI. The CDR3 spans 15 residues. V lost 9 bases and J lost 3; bases outside the gene matches: 9. The CDR3 loop reads CASMLAGGSEETQYF. The CDR3 nucleotides read TGTGCCAGTATGTTAGCGGGGGGGAGCGAAGAGACCCAGTACTTC.

In its sample, this clonotype is medium-sized. This chain joins TRBV7-9 and TRBJ2-1, with 7 bases matching TRBD2. CDR1 and CDR2 from the germline V gene are SEHNR and FQNEAQ (reference sequence). Trimming cost V 5 bases and J 13 bases; bases outside gene matches: 8. The length of the CDR3 is 12 residues. For the CDR3, the DNA is TGTGCCAGCAGCCCCCGGGGGGAGACCCAGTTCTTC. It translates to CASSPRGETQFF.

Only a few counts were recorded for this clonotype. The CDR3 DNA is TGTGCCAGCAGCCAGGGACTAGCGGGAGGGGTCAACGAGCAGTACTTC. Translated, it gives CASSQGLAGGVNEQYF. The chain combines TRBV11-3 with TRBJ2-5; 16 nucleotides agree with TRBD2. The last part of the DNA fits TRBJ2-7 better; the J call may be wrong. The germline V gene encodes CDR1 SGHNT and CDR2 YENEEA. The CDR3 sequence is 16 residues long.

This clonotype appeared many times. Relative to the germline gene, one junction end is altered; a read error may explain this. The rearrangement links TRBV7-7 to TRBJ2-1; D ambiguous. The CDR3 extends over 12 amino acids. Germline CDR1 SSHAT, CDR2 FNYEAQ (reference sequence). CDR3 protein: CASSPPVGEQFF. CDR3 bases: TGTGCTAGCAGCCCGCCGGTGGGCGAGCAGTTCTTC.

This clonotype was found once. The V call is TRBV19, the J call TRBJ2-5, with D uncertain. The J call could be wrong; TRBJ2-7 is a better fit for the DNA end. The germline gives CDR1 LNHDA, CDR2 SQIVND (reference sequence). This CDR3 has 15 residues. The CDR3 DNA is TGTGCCAGTACCTCTATGGGGTACATCCCCTACGAGCAGTACTTC. Protein product: CASTSMGYIPYEQYF.

The chain carries TRBV6-1 and TRBJ2-1; D is uncertain. The J call may not be correct, given that the DNA end is closer to TRBJ2-7. CDR1 and CDR2 (germline): MNHNS, SASEGT. The CDR3 is 13 amino acids. CDR3 amino acids: CASRKASSYEQYF. The DNA for the CDR3 is TGTGCCAGCAGGAAGGCTAGTTCCTACGAGCAGTACTTC.

The chain recombines TRBV7-6 with TRBJ2-1; TRBD2 might be the D (5 bases). Trimming removed 5 bases at V and 4 bases at J, with 12 bases between. From germline, CDR1 is SGHVS and CDR2 FNYEAQ. CDR3 length: 14 residues. For the CDR3, the DNA is TGTGCCAGCAGCCCGACGCGAGGGTACAATGAGCAGTTCTTC. Residues: CASSPTRGYNEQFF. Based on the CDR3 plus reference TRBV7-6 and TRBJ2-1, the full variable domain is GAGVSQSPRYKVTKRGQDVALRCDPISGHVSLYWYRQALGQGPEFLTYFNYEAQQDKSGLPNDRFSAERPEGSISTLTIQRTEQRDSAMYRCASSPTRGYNEQFFGPGTRLTVL.

V usage is TRBV11-1 and J usage is TRBJ2-1; TRBD1 might be the D (6 bases). With 3 bases removed from V and 5 bases from J, the gap between germline ends came to 14 bases. This CDR3 has 15 amino acids. Germline V gene sequence: CDR1 SGHAT, CDR2 FQDESV (reference sequence). The CDR3 region has the DNA TGTGCCAGCAGCTTCGGGCTACAGGGAAACAATGAGCAGTTCTTC. It translates to CASSFGLQGNNEQFF.

In regard to this clonotype: A read error is likely, as this CDR3 ends without the conserved phenylalanine or tryptophan. The DNA is left out, because the CDR3 cannot be placed on it with certainty; the CDR3 is given as TCRdb lists it. The V gene is TRBV7-2, the J gene TRBJ2-3. The CDR3 is 12 residues long, ends included. The germline gives CDR1 SGHTA, CDR2 FQGNSA. The CDR3 loop is CAKPAGSTSSSS.

This clonotype is categorized as medium-sized. The rearrangement joins TRBV6-1 to TRBJ2-3; TRBD2 matches 12 bases. The germline V gene encodes CDR1 MNHNS and CDR2 SASEGT. The CDR3 is 13 residues long. The V segment lost 8 bases and the J segment 4 bases; nucleotides outside the gene matches: 1. CDR3 sequence reads: CASRLAGADTQYF. In nucleotides, the CDR3 is TGTGCCAGCCGACTAGCGGGAGCAGATACGCAGTATTTT.

On this clonotype: The CDR3 carries no conserved terminal phenylalanine or tryptophan, so it likely arises from a read error. This sequence joins TRBV6-1 and TRBJ2-5; D remains ambiguous. The end of the DNA fits TRBJ2-7 better, so the J call may be wrong. CDR3 size: 11 residues. Per germline, CDR1 MNHNS and CDR2 SASEGT. Here the CDR3 DNA reads TGTGCCAGCAGTGACCTGCGCGAGCAGTACTCA. Translated: CASSDLREQYS.

This rearrangement joins TRBV6-2 or TRBV6-3 to TRBJ2-5; either TRBD1 or TRBD2 may fit D (7 bases each). Germline V gene lookup returns CDR1 MNHEY and CDR2 SVGEGT. V dropped 5 bases and J dropped 0 bases, with 16 bases sitting between them. The CDR3 runs to 16 residues. This CDR3 reads CASSGRRGTDQETQYF. The CDR3 nucleotides are TGTGCCAGCAGTGGCAGGCGGGGGACAGACCAAGAGACCCAGTACTTC.

This chain joins TRBV6-1 and TRBJ1-2; 8 bases agree with TRBD1. Germline V gives CDR1 MNHNS, CDR2 SASEGT. The CDR3 is 13 residues long. J lost 6 bases, V lost 6 bases, and 6 bases had no gene match. The CDR3 DNA follows: TGTGCCAGCAGGGACAGGGAAAGGGATGGCTACACCTTC. Amino acids: CASRDRERDGYTF.

By sample fraction, this clonotype is medium-sized. This chain links TRBV7-2 with TRBJ2-5, with D unclear. The CDR3 has 15 residues. Germline-derived CDR1 and CDR2 are SGHTA and FQGNSA. V lost 2 bases and J 4 bases, leaving 14 bases between the germline ends. CDR3 sequence: CASSLIQLPGETQYF. The CDR3 DNA reads TGTGCCAGCAGCTTAATCCAGCTCCCCGGAGAGACCCAGTACTTC.

CDR3 sequence reads: CASSSQGGATGELFF. The CDR3 nucleotides are TGTGCCAGCAGTTCTCAGGGGGGGGCCACCGGGGAGCTGTTTTTT. The chain uses TRBV6-5 and TRBJ2-2; perhaps D is TRBD1 or TRBD2 (7 bases each). Germline-derived CDR1 and CDR2 are MNHEY and SVGAGI. The CDR3 is made up of 15 amino acids. V was trimmed by 4 bases and J by 4 bases, leaving 13 bases between them.

A few counts support this clonotype. The CDR3 region has the DNA TGTGCCAGCAGCCAAAACGCGCTATACGAGCAGTACTTC. It specifies CASSQNALYEQYF. This chain joins TRBV6-6 and TRBJ2-5; D gene unclear. The tail of the sequence fits TRBJ2-7 better, so the J call may be wrong. The CDR3 has 13 amino acids. Germline CDR1 and CDR2: MNHNY and SVGAGI (reference sequence).

A few counts support this clonotype. In DNA, the CDR3 is TGTGCCAGCCTCCACACAGATACGCAGTATTTT. As protein: CASLHTDTQYF. This sequence joins TRBV11-2 and TRBJ2-3; D unresolved. The germline V gene encodes CDR1 SGHAT and CDR2 FQNNGV. V lost 8 bases, J lost 2 bases, and 5 bases lay in between. The CDR3 has 11 residues.

This clonotype was found a few times. The genes are TRBV7-2 and TRBJ2-3; 9 bases are a match to TRBD1. After removal of 5 bases from V and 14 bases from J, the junction contained 11 bases not matched to a gene. Germline V lookup: CDR1 SGHTA, CDR2 FQGNSA. The CDR3 has 13 residues. CDR3 bases: TGTGCCAGCAGCCCAGGTCGGGACAGGGAAAGGTATTTT. Translated, it gives CASSPGRDRERYF.

This clonotype was seen more than once but under ten times. The CDR3 DNA reads as TGTGCCAGCAGCCCGGGGGGGCAGCCCCAGCATTTT. Its protein is CASSPGGQPQHF. The rearrangement links TRBV7-8 to TRBJ1-5; TRBD1 is a possible D gene (5 bases). The CDR3 is made up of 12 amino acids. V dropped 5 bases and J dropped 7 bases, with 9 bases sitting between them. Per the germline V gene, CDR1 is SGHVS and CDR2 is FQNEAQ.

This clonotype was seen a handful of times. The rearrangement links TRBV6-5 to TRBJ2-1; 14 positions match TRBD2. This CDR3 spans 20 amino acids. The V gene end was trimmed by 2 bases and the J gene end by 0 bases; junction bases not matched to a gene: 9. CDR1 MNHEY and CDR2 SVGAGI come from the germline V gene. The CDR3 bases are TGTGCCAGCAGTTACACACCGGGACTAGCGGGGGAGAGCTCCTACAATGAGCAGTTCTTC. It is translated as CASSYTPGLAGESSYNEQFF.

CDR3 protein: CASSFGEGAEAFF. The CDR3 nucleotides are TGTGCCAGCAGCTTTGGGGAAGGCGCTGAAGCTTTCTTT. The chain employs TRBV11-2 and TRBJ1-1; D call uncertain. Germline values: CDR1 SGHAT, CDR2 FQNNGV. V lost 3 bases, J lost 6 bases, and 11 bases lay in between. The CDR3 is made up of 13 amino acids.

V and J are TRBV12-5 and TRBJ2-1, with 10 bases fitting TRBD2. V lost 5 bases, J lost 5 bases, and 6 bases stayed unmatched. CDR1 is LGHNT and CDR2 is FRNRAP in the germline V gene. The CDR3 consists of 15 residues. CDR3 sequence: CASGVTSGKDNEQFF. As DNA, the CDR3 is TGTGCTAGTGGTGTAACTAGCGGGAAGGACAATGAGCAGTTCTTC.

In its sample, this clonotype is large (0.1 to 1%). The rearrangement links TRBV7-2 to TRBJ2-3; either TRBD1 or TRBD2 may fit D (5 bases each). The CDR3 extends over 14 amino acids. V dropped 1 base and J dropped 6 bases, with 11 bases sitting between them. CDR1 and CDR2 (germline): SGHTA, FQGNSA. DNA of the CDR3: TGTGCCAGCAGCTTAGTGAGGGGCAGTGATACGCAGTATTTT. Amino acids: CASSLVRGSDTQYF.